The T cell receptor beta chain described here comes from a study of post-analysis software for immune sequencing data. Findings and limits, study-wide: Patients used several TRBV segments, including TRBV5-6, TRBV5-1 and TRBV20-1, more often than controls. Controls' normalized Chao1 diversity significantly exceeded that of multiple sclerosis patients.

V was pared by 5 bases and J by 0 bases, with 14 bases between. Germline lookup yields CDR1 MDHEN and CDR2 SYDVKM. This CDR3 is 15 amino acids long. Included in the TCR beta cDNA libraries were unique molecular identifiers. TCRdb passed the PCR reads through MiXCR, listing each CDR3 protein once. Of approximately 460,000 distinct CDR3 sequences listed, 40% to 55% are singletons. Concerning this clonotype itself: The antigen is unknown.

Material: blood. The gene calls are TRBV28 and TRBJ2-7; no clear D. The receptor was isolated from a girl aged 10 to 17 with multiple sclerosis. The CDR3 DNA sequence: TGTGCCAGCAGTCAGCTTGCGCCGACCTCCTACGAGCAGTACTTC. It translates to CASSQLAPTSYEQYF. The variable domain in full, completed from reference TRBV28 and TRBJ2-7, reads DVKVTQSSRYLVKRTGEKVFLECVQDMDHENMFWYRQDPGLGLRLIYFSYDVKMKEKGDIPEGYSVSREKKERFSLILESASTNQTSMYLCASSQLAPTSYEQYFGPGTRLTVT.